The rows below give T cell receptor beta chains drawn from one sample of a study of cytomegalovirus exposure and HLA in healthy donors. Measured with immunoSEQ multiplex PCR; TCRdb has only the in-frame clones, and not every one. The table shows around 20,000 clones, with 84% occurring only once. The specimen was PBMCs. The receptors were sampled from a human donor in good health. CDR3s include the opening cysteine and the closing phenylalanine or tryptophan. The D gene is left open where the match is weak. Clone sizes are given selectively: once, few, many, or a class where the clone is expanded.

>TRBJ2-7|.|TRBV2|.
CASRQGPYEQYF
TGTGCCAGCAGACAGGGCCCCTACGAGCAGTACTTC
>TRBJ2-7|.|TRBV6-5|.
CASSFRQEVVPLEQYF
TGTGCCAGCAGTTTCAGACAGGAGGTGGTCCCCCTCGAGCAGTACTTC
>TRBJ2-3|.|TRBV4-2|TRBD2
CASSQEVGRADTQYF
TGTGCCAGCAGCCAAGAGGTGGGGAGGGCAGATACGCAGTATTTT
>TRBJ2-7|.|TRBV4-1|TRBD2
CASSQGTSGRGVSYEQYF
TGCGCCAGCAGCCAGGGTACTAGCGGGAGGGGCGTCTCCTACGAGCAGTACTTC
>TRBJ2-3|.|TRBV6-6|TRBD1
CASSDRAGTDTQYF
TGTGCCAGCAGTGACAGGGCGGGCACAGATACGCAGTATTTT
>TRBJ2-3|.|TRBV7-9|TRBD1
CASSWTGGDTQYF
TGTGCCAGCAGCTGGACAGGGGGAGATACGCAGTATTTT
>TRBJ2-5|.|TRBV7-9|TRBD2
CASSSPSGRNLGETQYF
TGTGCCAGCAGCTCCCCAAGCGGGAGGAACCTGGGGGAGACCCAGTACTTC
>TRBJ2-1|.|TRBV6-5|.
CASRRLDSGQFF
TGTGCCAGCAGACGACTAGATTCAGGGCAGTTCTTC
>TRBJ2-1|.|TRBV23-1|TRBD1
CASSQYAGTGIYNEQFF
TGCGCCAGCAGTCAATACGCCGGGACAGGGATATACAATGAGCAGTTCTTC
>TRBJ2-1|.|TRBV7-2|TRBD2
CASSWGLATNEQFF
TGTGCCAGCAGCTGGGGACTAGCCACCAATGAGCAGTTCTTC
>TRBJ2-7|.|TRBV28|TRBD2
CASSSPRKLAGLPEQYF
TGTGCCAGCAGTTCCCCTCGTAAGCTAGCGGGACTACCCGAGCAGTACTTC
>TRBJ1-1|once|TRBV5-1|.
CASSLDRASPEAFF
TGCGCCAGCAGCTTGGACAGGGCGAGCCCTGAAGCTTTCTTT
>TRBJ1-1|.|TRBV25-1|.
CASSESGRATEAFF
TGTGCCAGCAGTGAATCAGGCAGGGCCACTGAAGCTTTCTTT
>TRBJ2-1|.|TRBV7-2|.
CASCIGTPYNEQFF
TGTGCCAGCTGTATCGGGACACCTTACAATGAGCAGTTCTTC
>TRBJ1-5|.|TRBV2|.
CASSDPGNQPQHF
TGTGCCAGCAGTGATCCAGGGAACCAGCCCCAGCATTTT
>TRBJ1-1|few|TRBV11-3|TRBD1
CASSSHSTGKAFF
TGTGCCAGCAGCTCACATTCGACAGGGAAAGCTTTCTTT
>TRBJ2-3|.|TRBV4-2|.
CASSQDGGGVTDTQYF
TGTGCCAGCAGCCAAGACGGTGGAGGGGTCACAGATACGCAGTATTTT
>TRBJ1-2|.|TRBV5-5|.
CASSRVHRENGYTF
TGTGCCAGCAGCCGCGTTCACAGGGAGAATGGCTACACCTTC
>TRBJ1-1|once|TRBV29-1|.
CSVDSPTEAFF
TGCAGCGTGGACAGCCCCACTGAAGCTTTCTTT
>TRBJ2-5|.|TRBV18|.
CASSQRQETQYF
TGTGCCAGCTCACAGCGCCAAGAGACCCAGTACTTC
>TRBJ2-1|.|TRBV18|TRBD2
CASSPPGLAGVREQFF
TGTGCCAGCTCACCACCTGGACTAGCGGGAGTAAGGGAGCAGTTCTTC
>TRBJ2-6|.|TRBV6-4|TRBD1
CASSSNTIPGQSGANVLTF
TGTGCCAGCAGTTCAAATACAATCCCGGGACAGTCTGGGGCCAACGTCCTGACTTTC
>TRBJ2-6|.|TRBV7-3|.
CASSSGPGANVLTF
TGTGCCAGCAGCTCAGGGCCTGGGGCCAACGTCCTGACTTTC
>TRBJ1-1|.|TRBV18|.
CASSPLPSGENTEAFF
TGTGCCAGCTCACCTTTACCTTCGGGGGAGAACACTGAAGCTTTCTTT
>TRBJ2-3|.|TRBV11-2|TRBD2
CASSLVGRGGTDTQYF
TGTGCCAGCAGCTTAGTCGGGCGGGGGGGTACAGATACGCAGTATTTT
>TRBJ2-7|.|TRBV19|TRBD1
CASSIKGQGAVEQYF
TGTGCCAGTAGTATCAAGGGACAGGGGGCGGTCGAGCAGTACTTC
>TRBJ1-5|.|TRBV9|TRBD1
CASSADRGGQPQHF
TGTGCCAGCAGCGCAGACAGGGGGGGTCAGCCCCAGCATTTT
>TRBJ2-7|.|TRBV7-9|TRBD1
CASSPTGQTPYEQYF
TGTGCCAGCAGCCCCACGGGACAGACCCCCTACGAGCAGTACTTC
>TRBJ1-1|.|TRBV5-6|.
CASSYWALRNTEAFF
TGTGCCAGCAGCTACTGGGCCCTCAGGAACACTGAAGCTTTCTTT
>TRBJ1-4|few|TRBV15|.
CATSRDRGRREKLFF
TGTGCCACCAGCAGAGATCGAGGGCGAAGAGAAAAACTGTTTTTT
>TRBJ2-3|.|TRBV4-1|TRBD2
CASSPTSGRRKDTQYF
TGCGCCAGCAGCCCCACTAGCGGGAGGCGGAAAGATACGCAGTATTTT